This is a list of T cell receptor beta chains from one sample in a study of T-cell reconstitution after alpha-beta-depleted transplantation in children. TCRdb fed the PCR reads into MiXCR, producing one record per CDR3 protein. The sample carries fewer than 550,000 distinct CDR3 sequences, about 17% recorded once. The starting material was PBMCs, mostly from graft donor cells, obtained 360 days after TCRalphabeta/CD19-depleted stem cell transplant. These receptors originate from a boy in the first two years of life who had a stem cell transplant for Wiskott-Aldrich syndrome, so the T cells may come from the graft donor. CDR3s include the opening cysteine and the closing phenylalanine or tryptophan. A D gene is named only where the DNA matches it firmly. Size tells how often a clone was seen (once, few, many) or the class of an expanded clone, and some rows leave it out.

v_call: TRBV7-2; j_call: TRBJ2-7; d_call: TRBD1; clone_size: NA; cdr3_aa: CASSIDRGYEQYF; cdr3_nt: TGTGCCAGCAGCATCGACAGGGGTTACGAGCAGTACTTC
v_call: TRBV28; j_call: TRBJ2-6; d_call: NA; clone_size: NA; cdr3_aa: CASRSLSSGANVLTF; cdr3_nt: TGTGCCAGCAGATCGTTGAGCTCTGGGGCCAACGTCCTGACTTTC
v_call: TRBV20-1; j_call: TRBJ2-3; d_call: NA; clone_size: NA; cdr3_aa: CSARGGGLRTDTQYF; cdr3_nt: TGCAGTGCTAGAGGGGGGGGGCTGAGGACAGATACGCAGTATTTT
v_call: TRBV24-1; j_call: TRBJ2-1; d_call: NA; clone_size: NA; cdr3_aa: CATSDSFASSYNEQFF; cdr3_nt: TGTGCCACCAGTGATTCTTTTGCAAGCTCCTACAATGAGCAGTTCTTC
v_call: TRBV5-5; j_call: TRBJ2-3; d_call: NA; clone_size: few; cdr3_aa: CASTRGPFTDTQYF; cdr3_nt: TGTGCCAGCACCCGGGGTCCCTTCACAGATACGCAGTATTTT
v_call: TRBV7-2; j_call: TRBJ2-1; d_call: TRBD1; clone_size: few; cdr3_aa: CASSLHRGNEQFF; cdr3_nt: TGTGCCAGCAGCTTGCACAGGGGCAATGAGCAGTTCTTC
v_call: TRBV27; j_call: TRBJ2-5; d_call: TRBD2; clone_size: few; cdr3_aa: CASSLGAGVETQYF; cdr3_nt: TGTGCCAGCAGTTTAGGAGCGGGAGTAGAGACCCAGTACTTC
v_call: TRBV20-1; j_call: TRBJ2-3; d_call: TRBD2; clone_size: NA; cdr3_aa: CSARSAPSGKGTDTQYF; cdr3_nt: TGCAGTGCTAGATCTGCTCCTAGCGGAAAGGGCACAGATACGCAGTATTTT
v_call: TRBV5-6; j_call: TRBJ1-4; d_call: TRBD1; clone_size: NA; cdr3_aa: CASSFGQGQEKLFF; cdr3_nt: TGTGCCAGCAGCTTCGGACAGGGCCAGGAAAAACTGTTTTTT
v_call: TRBV6-2/TRBV6-3; j_call: TRBJ2-7; d_call: TRBD2; clone_size: NA; cdr3_aa: CASSRGTSANYEQYF; cdr3_nt: TGTGCCAGCAGTCGTGGGACTAGCGCTAACTACGAGCAGTACTTC
v_call: TRBV5-8; j_call: TRBJ2-2; d_call: TRBD2; clone_size: few; cdr3_aa: CASSLRRTSVVGELFF; cdr3_nt: TGTGCCAGCAGCTTGAGGAGAACTAGCGTGGTCGGGGAGCTGTTTTTT
v_call: TRBV7-2; j_call: TRBJ2-3; d_call: TRBD2; clone_size: few; cdr3_aa: CASSLRTSGGVTDTQYF; cdr3_nt: TGTGCCAGCAGCCTACGGACTAGCGGGGGGGTCACAGATACGCAGTATTTT
v_call: TRBV24-1; j_call: TRBJ2-1; d_call: TRBD2; clone_size: many; cdr3_aa: CATSDLAGGHNEQFF; cdr3_nt: TGTGCCACCAGTGACTTAGCGGGAGGTCACAATGAGCAGTTCTTC
v_call: TRBV10-3; j_call: TRBJ2-1; d_call: NA; clone_size: few; cdr3_aa: CAITEQGFPYNEQFF; cdr3_nt: TGTGCCATCACCGAACAGGGATTTCCCTACAATGAGCAGTTCTTC
v_call: TRBV24-1; j_call: TRBJ2-1; d_call: NA; clone_size: few; cdr3_aa: CATSDNNEQFF; cdr3_nt: TGTGCCACCAGTGATAACAATGAGCAGTTCTTC
v_call: TRBV7-8; j_call: TRBJ2-7; d_call: NA; clone_size: few; cdr3_aa: CASSQSLGRRTYEQYF; cdr3_nt: TGTGCCAGCAGCCAAAGCCTGGGTCGGCGTACCTACGAGCAGTACTTC
v_call: TRBV12-3/TRBV12-4; j_call: TRBJ2-5; d_call: TRBD2; clone_size: few; cdr3_aa: CASSVRGLAPSGETQYF; cdr3_nt: TGTGCCAGCAGTGTCAGGGGACTAGCCCCCTCAGGGGAGACCCAGTACTTC
v_call: TRBV29-1; j_call: TRBJ2-3; d_call: NA; clone_size: few; cdr3_aa: CSVAGIRGGTTSTDTQYF; cdr3_nt: TGCAGCGTTGCGGGTATTAGAGGAGGTACTACTAGCACAGATACGCAGTATTTT
v_call: TRBV11-2; j_call: TRBJ2-1; d_call: NA; clone_size: NA; cdr3_aa: CASSQPSGGKAPEQFF; cdr3_nt: TGTGCCAGCAGCCAACCAAGCGGCGGGAAAGCCCCTGAGCAGTTCTTC
v_call: TRBV7-2; j_call: TRBJ2-7; d_call: NA; clone_size: NA; cdr3_aa: CASSLTAAVSYEQYF; cdr3_nt: TGTGCCAGCAGCTTAACCGCCGCCGTTTCCTACGAGCAGTACTTC
v_call: TRBV24-1; j_call: TRBJ2-3; d_call: TRBD2; clone_size: few; cdr3_aa: CATSDFEAGIVFFTDTQYF; cdr3_nt: TGTGCCACCAGTGATTTCGAAGCGGGGATCGTTTTCTTCACAGATACGCAGTATTTT
v_call: TRBV29-1; j_call: TRBJ1-2; d_call: TRBD1; clone_size: NA; cdr3_aa: CSVGGQLSAGYTF; cdr3_nt: TGCAGCGTTGGGGGACAGCTATCTGCTGGCTACACCTTC
v_call: TRBV20-1; j_call: TRBJ2-7; d_call: NA; clone_size: NA; cdr3_aa: CSASPVHEQYF; cdr3_nt: TGCAGTGCTAGCCCGGTCCACGAGCAGTACTTC
v_call: TRBV7-2; j_call: TRBJ2-3; d_call: TRBD2; clone_size: NA; cdr3_aa: CASSLVRLAGDIDTQYF; cdr3_nt: TGTGCCAGCAGCTTAGTCCGGCTAGCGGGAGACATAGATACGCAGTATTTT
v_call: TRBV12-3/TRBV12-4; j_call: TRBJ2-1; d_call: NA; clone_size: few; cdr3_aa: CASTQSTGLREQFF; cdr3_nt: TGTGCCAGCACTCAAAGTACAGGGTTGAGGGAGCAGTTCTTC
v_call: TRBV29-1; j_call: TRBJ1-1; d_call: NA; clone_size: few; cdr3_aa: CSVGPRRANTEAFF; cdr3_nt: TGCAGCGTTGGCCCCCGACGGGCGAACACTGAAGCTTTCTTT
v_call: TRBV5-1; j_call: TRBJ2-1; d_call: NA; clone_size: NA; cdr3_aa: CASSPTGTRIYNEQFF; cdr3_nt: TGCGCCAGCAGCCCTACAGGGACTCGAATCTACAATGAGCAGTTCTTC
v_call: TRBV29-1; j_call: TRBJ2-1; d_call: NA; clone_size: few; cdr3_aa: CSVKADPYNEQFF; cdr3_nt: TGCAGCGTTAAGGCAGATCCCTACAATGAGCAGTTCTTC
v_call: TRBV13; j_call: TRBJ2-1; d_call: TRBD1; clone_size: NA; cdr3_aa: CASSLRPGGKFF; cdr3_nt: TGTGCCAGCAGCTTAAGACCAGGGGGAAAGTTCTTC
v_call: TRBV12-3/TRBV12-4; j_call: TRBJ1-4; d_call: NA; clone_size: few; cdr3_aa: CASSSSWPNEKLFF; cdr3_nt: NA
v_call: TRBV5-1; j_call: TRBJ2-5; d_call: NA; clone_size: NA; cdr3_aa: CASSGYREETQYF; cdr3_nt: TGCGCCAGCAGCGGATACAGGGAAGAGACCCAGTACTTC
v_call: TRBV7-8; j_call: TRBJ2-3; d_call: NA; clone_size: few; cdr3_aa: CASSFKGGGTDTQYF; cdr3_nt: TGTGCCAGCAGCTTTAAGGGGGGTGGCACAGATACGCAGTATTTT
v_call: TRBV6-2/TRBV6-3; j_call: TRBJ2-5; d_call: NA; clone_size: NA; cdr3_aa: CASSYSGSLSETQYF; cdr3_nt: TGTGCCAGCAGTTACTCAGGAAGTCTGTCAGAGACCCAGTACTTC
v_call: TRBV5-5; j_call: TRBJ2-7; d_call: NA; clone_size: NA; cdr3_aa: CASSFLGLEQYF; cdr3_nt: TGTGCCAGCAGCTTCCTAGGATTAGAGCAGTACTTC
v_call: TRBV25-1; j_call: TRBJ2-1; d_call: NA; clone_size: NA; cdr3_aa: CASSEVKGIFSSYNEQFF; cdr3_nt: TGTGCCAGCAGTGAAGTAAAAGGAATCTTCAGCTCCTACAATGAGCAGTTCTTC